Many counts were recorded for the clone carrying this TCR beta chain. Its antigen remains unknown. The record originates from a study of post-analysis software for immune sequencing data. About the research overall: There were relapsing-remitting, secondary progressive and progressive-relapsing multiple sclerosis among the disease courses included.

V shed 4 bases and J shed 2 bases, with 15 bases lying between them. Germline V gene sequence: CDR1 MDHEN, CDR2 SYDVKM. This CDR3 contains 15 residues. Prepared libraries of TCR beta cDNA carried unique molecular identifiers. TCRdb re-called the PCR reads through MiXCR, storing one row per CDR3 protein. Of over 150,000 distinct CDR3 sequences in the sample, about 32% were seen once. Overall study findings and caveats: With TRBV5-6, TRBV5-1 and TRBV20-1 included, five TRBV segments were more frequent in patients than in controls. Normalized Chao1 diversity was significantly reduced in patients versus controls.

V gene TRBV28 combines with J gene TRBJ2-7; D assignment may be TRBD1 or TRBD2 (5 bases each). This receptor was taken from a girl aged 5-17 years with multiple sclerosis. The specimen sequenced was blood. The CDR3 region is CASSSREVGAYEQYF. CDR3 sequence (DNA): TGTGCCAGCAGTTCCCGAGAGGTGGGGGCCTACGAGCAGTACTTC.